These 28 T cell receptor beta chains were all obtained from the same sample, sequenced in a study of cytomegalovirus exposure and HLA in healthy donors. The primer mix had 60 Vbeta and 13 Jbeta primers. Assay used: immunoSEQ multiplex PCR; TCRdb lists only in-frame clones, some missing. This sample has about 140,000 clones, with roughly three quarters found just once. The sample taken for sequencing was PBMCs. These TCRs come from a woman younger than 45 in good health and CMV-seronegative.

The V call is TRBV9, the J call TRBJ2-3, with 8 bases matching TRBD2. Germline V gene sequence: CDR1 SGDLS, CDR2 YYNGEE. CDR3 length equals 17 residues. The V segment lost 0 bases and the J segment 2 bases; nucleotides outside the gene matches: 8. This CDR3 reads CASSVGVGGGSTDTQYF. CDR3 DNA sequence: TGTGCCAGCAGCGTAGGGGTCGGGGGGGGCTCCACAGATACGCAGTATTTT.

This clone was found once. V and J are TRBV5-4 and TRBJ2-5, with D possibly TRBD1 on 5 matching bases. Germline CDR1 reads SGHNT; CDR2 reads YYREEE (reference sequence). Trimming cost V 4 bases and J 5 bases, with 9 bases left between them. CDR3 length: 12 amino acids. The CDR3: CASSPPGETQYF. DNA of the CDR3: TGTGCCAGCAGCCCTCCAGGGGAGACCCAGTACTTC.

The rearrangement uses TRBV18 and TRBJ2-7; 7 bases are shared with TRBD1. This CDR3 has 13 residues. CDR1 is KGHSH, CDR2 LQKENI, per germline. J was trimmed by 5 bases and V by 3 bases; bases with no gene match: 4. The CDR3 DNA sequence: TGTGCCAGCTCACCCGCAGGGGGTAACGAGCAGTACTTC. This encodes CASSPAGGNEQYF.

This chain connects TRBV28 to TRBJ1-4, with D uncertain. CDR1 and CDR2 from the germline V gene are MDHEN and SYDVKM. Trimming left V 4 bases short and J 7 bases short, with 16 bases between. The length of the CDR3 is 15 residues. This CDR3 is CASSSPTSRGEKLFF. The CDR3 DNA is TGTGCCAGCAGTTCTCCCACAAGTCGGGGTGAAAAACTGTTTTTT. Looking up the rest from reference TRBV28 and TRBJ1-4 gives the full variable domain: DVKVTQSSRYLVKRTGEKVFLECVQDMDHENMFWYRQDPGLGLRLIYFSYDVKMKEKGDIPEGYSVSREKKERFSLILESASTNQTSMYLCASSSPTSRGEKLFFGSGTQLSVL.

The chain uses TRBV5-1 and TRBJ1-2; possibly TRBD1 for D (5 bases). The CDR3 length is 14 residues. Trimming stripped 4 bases from V and 1 base from J, with 11 bases between. Germline CDR1 SGHRS, CDR2 YFSETQ. CDR3 in amino acids: CASSADRINYGYTF. The CDR3 nucleotides read TGCGCCAGCAGCGCCGACAGAATTAACTATGGCTACACCTTC.

The chain combines TRBV7-2 with TRBJ1-3, with D possibly TRBD1 on 6 matching bases. Germline assignment: CDR1 SGHTA and CDR2 FQGNSA. CDR3 length: 13 residues. Trimming left V 1 base short and J 10 bases short, with 11 bases between. CDR3 sequence: CASSLGVTGTIYF. The CDR3 DNA is TGTGCCAGCAGCTTAGGGGTTACAGGGACCATATATTTT.

This clone occurred once. The CDR3 protein is CASSSEAWSNEQFF. CDR3 sequence (DNA): TGTGCCAGCAGTTCCGAGGCCTGGTCCAATGAGCAGTTCTTC. The chain recombines TRBV27 with TRBJ2-1; D is unresolved. V was shortened by 4 bases and J by 6 bases, with 13 bases between the two germline ends. Germline CDR1 and CDR2: MNHEY and SMNVEV (reference sequence). The CDR3 runs 14 residues.

V usage is TRBV6-1 and J usage is TRBJ2-7; 12 bases are shared with TRBD2. The V gene's germline CDR1 is MNHNS and CDR2 SASEGT. The CDR3 length is 15 residues. The junction had 5 bases not matched to a gene; V was cut back by 7 bases and J by 1 base. CDR3 bases: TGTGCCAGCATTCTCCTAGCGGGAGGGTCCTACGAGCAGTACTTC. This gives the protein CASILLAGGSYEQYF.

The J gene is TRBJ2-7, the V gene TRBV10-3; D may be TRBD2 (5 bases). With 4 bases removed from V and 5 bases from J, the gap between germline ends came to 18 bases. Germline loops: CDR1 ENHRY, CDR2 SYGVKD. This CDR3 spans 15 amino acids. CDR3 loop: CAISGLGLGIHEQYF. CDR3 nucleotide sequence: TGTGCCATCAGTGGCCTCGGACTGGGGATCCACGAGCAGTACTTC.

A word on this clone: Other nucleotide sequences in the sample specify the same CDR3. The chain uses TRBV6-1 and TRBJ1-1; no firm D call. Trimming removed 2 bases from V and 2 bases from J, with 6 bases in between. This CDR3 has 13 amino acids. The germline CDR1 and CDR2 sequences are MNHNS and SASEGT. CDR3 amino acids: CASSEHTNTEAFF. CDR3 DNA sequence: TGTGCCAGCAGTGAACATACTAACACTGAAGCTTTCTTT.

The chain carries TRBV19 and TRBJ1-5; 8 bases map to TRBD1. Germline assignment: CDR1 LNHDA and CDR2 SQIVND (reference sequence). The junction had 11 bases not matched to a gene; V was cut back by 5 bases and J by 5 bases. CDR3 length: 16 amino acids. For the CDR3, the DNA is TGTGCCAGTAGTCGACGAGAGACAGGGGACGATCAGCCCCAGCATTTT. Translated, it gives CASSRRETGDDQPQHF.

This clone was recorded a few times. The rearrangement uses TRBV9 and TRBJ2-1; no firm D call. Trimming took off 4 bases at V and 2 bases at J, with 7 bases between the two ends. The CDR3 runs to 13 residues. CDR1 is SGDLS, CDR2 YYNGEE, per germline. This chain's CDR3 is CASSLYTYNEQFF. As DNA, the CDR3 is TGTGCCAGCAGCCTCTATACCTACAATGAGCAGTTCTTC.

The chain links TRBV18 to TRBJ2-1, with 12 bases fitting TRBD2. Germline V gene sequence: CDR1 KGHSH, CDR2 LQKENI. With 3 bases clipped from V and 8 bases from J, the junction kept 8 bases outside the gene matches. The CDR3 contains 16 residues. Written as DNA, the CDR3 is TGTGCCAGCTCACCTTCACTAGCGGGGGGCCAACATGAGCAGTTCTTC. Amino acids: CASSPSLAGGQHEQFF.

The J gene is TRBJ1-4, the V gene TRBV28; 9 nucleotides match TRBD1. Germline CDR1 is MDHEN and CDR2 is SYDVKM. The V segment lost 6 bases and the J segment 7 bases; nucleotides outside the gene matches: 9. The CDR3 spans 15 residues. For the CDR3, the DNA is TGTGCCAGCAGCTCCGGGGGACAGGGACGTGAAAAACTGTTTTTT. Its protein is CASSSGGQGREKLFF.

This clone was detected only once. The V call is TRBV9, the J call TRBJ2-1; 7 nucleotides align to TRBD2. Per germline, CDR1 SGDLS and CDR2 YYNGEE. J lost 7 bases, V lost 4 bases, and 11 bases had no gene match. The CDR3 runs 15 residues. The DNA of the CDR3 is TGTGCCAGCAGCCTCGGGGGAGGGTTCTCAAATGAGCAGTTCTTC. It translates to CASSLGGGFSNEQFF.

In the case of this clone: Other DNA sequences in the same sample also yield this CDR3. The chain joins TRBV9 to TRBJ1-3; D is undetermined. V was pared by 0 bases and J by 0 bases, with 7 bases between. Per the germline V gene, CDR1 is SGDLS and CDR2 is YYNGEE. This CDR3 is built from 15 residues. This CDR3 reads CASSVAPGSGNTIYF. Here the CDR3 DNA reads TGTGCCAGCAGCGTAGCCCCAGGCTCTGGAAACACCATATATTTT.

Details on this clone: This CDR3 is also generated by other DNA sequences in the sample. The rearrangement joins TRBV4-1 to TRBJ2-3, with D possibly being TRBD2 (6 bases). V was trimmed by 0 bases and J by 0 bases, leaving 7 bases between them. There are 15 residues in the CDR3. Per the germline V gene, CDR1 is MGHRA and CDR2 is YSYEKL. CDR3 bases: TGCGCCAGCAGCCAAGATAGCGGAAGCACAGATACGCAGTATTTT. This encodes CASSQDSGSTDTQYF.

V and J are TRBV19 and TRBJ2-5; a possible D gene is TRBD2 (6 bases). The CDR3 runs 14 residues. From germline, CDR1 is LNHDA and CDR2 SQIVND (reference sequence). Trimming shortened V by 5 bases and J by 5 bases, and 15 bases separated the two germline ends. CDR3 sequence: CASSPQGTAETQYF. As DNA, the CDR3 is TGTGCCAGTAGTCCTCAAGGGACTGCGGAGACCCAGTACTTC.

This clone came up a few times. J is TRBJ1-2 and V is TRBV19; D is unclear. The CDR3 runs to 13 residues. Trimming stripped 3 bases from V and 6 bases from J, with 11 bases between. Per the germline V gene, CDR1 is LNHDA and CDR2 is SQIVND (reference sequence). CDR3 protein: CASSIWNYDGYTF. The CDR3 bases are TGTGCCAGTAGTATTTGGAACTACGATGGCTACACCTTC.

Remarks on this clone: The junction does not match germline at one end; this may be a read error. The chain links TRBV7-9 to TRBJ1-1; no clear D gene. The CDR3 contains 12 residues. Germline assignment: CDR1 SEHNR and CDR2 FQNEAQ (reference sequence). The CDR3 here is CSSSGPNTEAFF. CDR3 DNA: TGTTCCAGCAGTGGCCCGAACACTGAAGCTTTCTTT.

The sample holds a few counts of this clone. An end of the junction does not agree with germline; a read error may underlie this. This chain connects TRBV7-2 to TRBJ2-1; TRBD2 matches at 9 bases. Germline values: CDR1 SGHTA, CDR2 FQGNSA. The CDR3 loop spans 15 amino acids. CDR3 amino acids: CGSCSLAGTENEQFF. Written as DNA, the CDR3 is TGTGGCAGCTGCAGCCTAGCGGGGACTGAGAATGAGCAGTTCTTC.

The CDR3, as DNA: TGTGCCAGCTCACCGGGCGCGAACACCGGGGAGCTGTTTTTT. This sequence encodes CASSPGANTGELFF. The chain employs TRBV18 and TRBJ2-2; D is ambiguous. This CDR3 is built from 14 residues. The germline gives CDR1 KGHSH, CDR2 LQKENI. Trimming shortened V by 3 bases and J by 0 bases, and 5 bases separated the two germline ends.

The chain couples TRBV7-8 to TRBJ2-7, with 10 bases that match TRBD1. Germline V gene lookup returns CDR1 SGHVS and CDR2 FQNEAQ. CDR3 length equals 16 residues. After removal of 7 bases from V and 0 bases from J, the junction contained 9 bases not matched to a gene. The CDR3 region is CASTPTGTGVSYEQYF. CDR3 sequence (DNA): TGTGCCAGCACCCCAACCGGGACAGGGGTCTCCTACGAGCAGTACTTC.

The gene calls are TRBV5-6 and TRBJ2-1; tentative D call: TRBD1 (5 bases). V dropped 1 base and J dropped 2 bases, with 19 bases sitting between them. In germline, CDR1 is SGHDT, CDR2 YYEEEE. CDR3 size: 18 residues. CDR3: CASSLSGYRFLPYNEQFF. CDR3 in DNA: TGTGCCAGCAGCTTGTCGGGTTACAGGTTCCTACCCTACAATGAGCAGTTCTTC.

This clone was detected only a few times. The chain recombines TRBV7-9 with TRBJ2-3; tentatively, D is TRBD2 (6 bases). Trimming took off 6 bases at V and 8 bases at J, with 21 bases between the two ends. From germline, CDR1 is SEHNR and CDR2 FQNEAQ (reference sequence). The CDR3 spans 15 residues. The CDR3 DNA reads as TGTGCCAGCAGTCTAGCACTAGGGACTGGGGTTACGCAGTATTTT. It encodes CASSLALGTGVTQYF.

This chain links TRBV30 with TRBJ2-3; TRBD2 matches at 7 bases. Trimming removed 4 bases from V and 2 bases from J; junction bases left unmatched: 3. In germline, CDR1 is GTSNPN, CDR2 SVGIG (reference sequence). This CDR3 spans 13 amino acids. The CDR3 reads CAWTSGLTDTQYF. In DNA, the CDR3 is TGTGCCTGGACTAGCGGACTCACAGATACGCAGTATTTT.

The chain carries TRBV30 and TRBJ2-1, with TRBD1 as a possible D gene (6 bases). Trimming took 4 bases from V and 8 from J, leaving 12 bases between them. CDR1 and CDR2 (germline): GTSNPN, SVGIG (reference sequence). This CDR3 is 12 amino acids long. The CDR3 loop is CAWTGVFDEQFF. The CDR3 DNA sequence: TGTGCCTGGACAGGGGTTTTTGATGAGCAGTTCTTC.

In its sample, this clone was seen once. The gene calls are TRBV7-2 and TRBJ2-3; 11 nucleotides line up with TRBD2. The CDR3 consists of 16 residues. Germline CDR1 is SGHTA and CDR2 is FQGNSA. V shed 3 bases, J shed 0 bases, and the junction held 2 bases outside the gene matches. DNA for the CDR3: TGTGCCAGCAGCTTGGGACTAGCGGCTAGCACAGATACGCAGTATTTT. Its translation is CASSLGLAASTDTQYF.